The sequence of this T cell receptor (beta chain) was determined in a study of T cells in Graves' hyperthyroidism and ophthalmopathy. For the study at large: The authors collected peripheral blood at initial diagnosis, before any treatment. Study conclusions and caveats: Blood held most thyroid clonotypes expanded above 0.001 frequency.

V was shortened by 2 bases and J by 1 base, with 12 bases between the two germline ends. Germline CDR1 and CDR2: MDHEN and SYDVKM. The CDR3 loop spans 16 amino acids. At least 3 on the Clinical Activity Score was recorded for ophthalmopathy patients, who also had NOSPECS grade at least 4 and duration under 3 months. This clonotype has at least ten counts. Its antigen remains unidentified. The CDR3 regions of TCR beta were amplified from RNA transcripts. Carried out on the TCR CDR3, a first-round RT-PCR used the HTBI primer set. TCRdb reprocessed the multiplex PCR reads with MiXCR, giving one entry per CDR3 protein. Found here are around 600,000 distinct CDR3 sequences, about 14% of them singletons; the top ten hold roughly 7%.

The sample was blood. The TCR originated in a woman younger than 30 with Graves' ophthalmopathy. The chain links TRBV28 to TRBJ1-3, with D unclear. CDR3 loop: CASSLKSYASGNTIYF. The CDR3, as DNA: TGTGCCAGCAGTTTAAAAAGTTATGCATCTGGAAACACCATATATTTT.